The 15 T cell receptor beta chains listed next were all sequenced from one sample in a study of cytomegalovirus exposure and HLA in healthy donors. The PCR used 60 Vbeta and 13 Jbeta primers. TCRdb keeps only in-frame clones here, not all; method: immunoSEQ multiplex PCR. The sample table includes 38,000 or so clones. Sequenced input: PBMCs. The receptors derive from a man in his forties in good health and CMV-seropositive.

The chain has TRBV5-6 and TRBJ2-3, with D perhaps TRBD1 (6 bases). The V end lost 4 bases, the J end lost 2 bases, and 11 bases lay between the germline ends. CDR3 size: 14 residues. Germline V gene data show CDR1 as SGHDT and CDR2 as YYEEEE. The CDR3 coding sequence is TGTGCCAGCAGCCCCGGACAGCCCACAGATACGCAGTATTTT. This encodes CASSPGQPTDTQYF.

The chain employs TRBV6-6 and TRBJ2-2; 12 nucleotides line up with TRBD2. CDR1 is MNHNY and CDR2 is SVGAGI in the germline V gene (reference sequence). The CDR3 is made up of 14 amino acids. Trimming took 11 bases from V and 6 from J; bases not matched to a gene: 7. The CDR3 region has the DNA TGTGCCGTCGGACTAGCGGGAAGGCCCGGGGAGCTGTTTTTT. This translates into CAVGLAGRPGELFF.

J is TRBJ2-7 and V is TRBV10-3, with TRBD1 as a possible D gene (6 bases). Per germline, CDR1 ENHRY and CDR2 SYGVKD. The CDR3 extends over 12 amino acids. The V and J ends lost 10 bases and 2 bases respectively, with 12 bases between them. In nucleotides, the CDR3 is TGTGCCACCGGGACACCTACCTACGAGCAGTACTTC. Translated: CATGTPTYEQYF.

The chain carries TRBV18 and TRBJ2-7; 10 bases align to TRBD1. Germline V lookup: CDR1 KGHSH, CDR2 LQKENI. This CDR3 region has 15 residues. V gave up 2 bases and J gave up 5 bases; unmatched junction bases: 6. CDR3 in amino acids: CASSPGGTGVHEQYF. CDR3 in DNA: TGTGCCAGCTCACCAGGGGGGACAGGGGTCCACGAGCAGTACTTC. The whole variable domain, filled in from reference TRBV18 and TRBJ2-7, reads NAGVMQNPRHLVRRRGQEARLRCSPMKGHSHVYWYRQLPEEGLKFMVYLQKENIIDESGMPKERFSAEFPKEGPSILRIQQVVRGDSAAYFCASSPGGTGVHEQYFGPGTRLTVT.

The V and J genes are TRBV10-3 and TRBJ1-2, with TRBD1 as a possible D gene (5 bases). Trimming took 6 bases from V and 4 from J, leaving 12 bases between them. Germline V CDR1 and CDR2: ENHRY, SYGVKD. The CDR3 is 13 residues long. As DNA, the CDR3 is TGTGCCATCAGCCTAGACAGATTCTATGGCTACACCTTC. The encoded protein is CAISLDRFYGYTF.

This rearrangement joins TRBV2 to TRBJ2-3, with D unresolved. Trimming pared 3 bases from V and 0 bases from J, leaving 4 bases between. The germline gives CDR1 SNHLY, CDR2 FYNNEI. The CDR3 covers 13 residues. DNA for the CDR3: TGTGCCAGCAGTGAGACAAGCACAGATACGCAGTATTTT. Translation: CASSETSTDTQYF.

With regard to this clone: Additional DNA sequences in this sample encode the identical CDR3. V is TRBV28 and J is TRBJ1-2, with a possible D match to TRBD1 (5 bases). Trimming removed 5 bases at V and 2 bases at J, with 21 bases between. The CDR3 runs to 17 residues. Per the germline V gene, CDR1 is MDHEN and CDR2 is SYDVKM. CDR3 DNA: TGTGCCAGCAGTCTACCGACAGAGTCTAGCGTAAACTATGGCTACACCTTC. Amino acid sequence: CASSLPTESSVNYGYTF.

CDR3 sequence: CASSLMLAERNEQFF. DNA for the CDR3: TGCGCCAGCAGCTTGATGCTAGCGGAGAGGAATGAGCAGTTCTTC. The gene calls are TRBV5-1 and TRBJ2-1; 7 bases line up with TRBD2. This CDR3 comprises 15 residues. Germline CDR1 and CDR2: SGHRS and YFSETQ. V trimming: 1 base; J trimming: 7 bases; junction bases outside the gene matches: 8.

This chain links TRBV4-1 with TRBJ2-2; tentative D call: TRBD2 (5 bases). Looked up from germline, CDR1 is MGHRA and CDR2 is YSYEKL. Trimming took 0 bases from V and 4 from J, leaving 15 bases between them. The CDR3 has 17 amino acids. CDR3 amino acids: CASSQDWELVGTGELFF. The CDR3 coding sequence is TGCGCCAGCAGCCAAGATTGGGAACTAGTCGGCACCGGGGAGCTGTTTTTT.

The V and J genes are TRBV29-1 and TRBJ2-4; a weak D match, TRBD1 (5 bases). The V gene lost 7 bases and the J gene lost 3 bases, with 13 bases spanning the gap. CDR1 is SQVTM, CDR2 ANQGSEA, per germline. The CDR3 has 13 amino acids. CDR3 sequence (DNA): TGCAGCGCCAGGGCCCAGGACAAAAACATTCAGTACTTC. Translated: CSARAQDKNIQYF.

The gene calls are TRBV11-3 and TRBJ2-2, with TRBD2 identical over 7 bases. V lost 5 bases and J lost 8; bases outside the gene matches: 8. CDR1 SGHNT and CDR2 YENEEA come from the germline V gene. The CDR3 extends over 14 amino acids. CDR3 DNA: TGTGCCAGCAGCGCCGGGAGGCCCGAAGGGGAGCTGTTTTTT. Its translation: CASSAGRPEGELFF.

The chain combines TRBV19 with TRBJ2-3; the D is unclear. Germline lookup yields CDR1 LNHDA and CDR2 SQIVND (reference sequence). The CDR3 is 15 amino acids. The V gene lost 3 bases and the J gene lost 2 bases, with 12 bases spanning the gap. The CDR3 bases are TGTGCCAGTAGTATTTCAGCGAGCTTCACAGATACGCAGTATTTT. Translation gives CASSISASFTDTQYF.

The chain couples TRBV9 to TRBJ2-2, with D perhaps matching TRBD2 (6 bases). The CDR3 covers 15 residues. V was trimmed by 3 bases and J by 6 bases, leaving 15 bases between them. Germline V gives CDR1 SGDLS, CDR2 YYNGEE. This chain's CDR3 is CASSGRDPGSGELFF. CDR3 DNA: TGTGCCAGCAGCGGGCGGGACCCCGGGTCCGGGGAGCTGTTTTTT.

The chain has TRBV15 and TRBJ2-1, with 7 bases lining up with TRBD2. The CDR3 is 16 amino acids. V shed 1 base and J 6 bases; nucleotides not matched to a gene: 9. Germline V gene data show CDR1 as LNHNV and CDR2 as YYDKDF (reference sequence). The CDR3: CATSRGLAATINEQFF. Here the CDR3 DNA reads TGTGCCACCAGCAGAGGACTAGCCGCTACGATCAATGAGCAGTTCTTC.

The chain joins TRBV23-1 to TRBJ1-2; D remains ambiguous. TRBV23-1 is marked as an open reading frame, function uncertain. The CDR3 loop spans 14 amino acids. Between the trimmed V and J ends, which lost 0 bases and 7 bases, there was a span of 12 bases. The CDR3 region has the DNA TGCGCCAGCAGTCAATCTTGGTTTTGCGCTGGCTACACCTTC. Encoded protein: CASSQSWFCAGYTF.